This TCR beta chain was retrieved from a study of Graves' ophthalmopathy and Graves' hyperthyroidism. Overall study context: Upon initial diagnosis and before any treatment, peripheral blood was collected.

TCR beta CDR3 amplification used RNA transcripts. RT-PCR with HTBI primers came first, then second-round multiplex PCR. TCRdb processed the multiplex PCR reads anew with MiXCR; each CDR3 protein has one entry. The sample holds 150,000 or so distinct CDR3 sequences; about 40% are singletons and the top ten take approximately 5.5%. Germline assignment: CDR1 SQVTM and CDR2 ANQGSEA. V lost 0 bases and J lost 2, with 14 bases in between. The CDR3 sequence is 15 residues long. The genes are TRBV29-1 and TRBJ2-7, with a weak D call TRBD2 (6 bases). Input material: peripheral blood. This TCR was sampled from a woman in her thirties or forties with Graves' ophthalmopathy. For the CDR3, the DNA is TGCAGCGTTGAAGATAGGAGGGACGGAGCCTACGAGCAGTACTTC. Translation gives CSVEDRRDGAYEQYF.